This T cell receptor beta chain was found in a study of cytomegalovirus exposure and HLA in healthy donors. Study-level results: Some V segments could not be told apart, so they were left out, TRBV6-2 and TRBV6-3 among them. Some TCR beta chains (approximately 180 of them) were listed as cytomegalovirus-associated. Available immune exposure information was restricted to CMV serostatus only.

The CDR3 extends over 14 amino acids. V trimming: 4 bases; J trimming: 7 bases; junction bases outside the gene matches: 6. CDR1 is ENHRY, CDR2 SYGVKD, per germline. PCR primers comprised 60 Vbeta and 13 Jbeta primers. The method was immunoSEQ multiplex PCR; TCRdb's version includes in-frame clones alone and lacks a portion of them. Of some 150,000 clones listed, around 81% were seen once; the top ten hold approximately 2.2%. A note on this clone: Its specificity is not known.

Sequencing input: PBMCs. V gene TRBV10-3 combines with J gene TRBJ2-1; TRBD2 matches at 8 bases. The clonotype comes from a woman in her 30s in good health and CMV-seropositive. The CDR3 nucleotides read TGTGCCATCAGTGCCCCCGTAGCGGGGAATGAGCAGTTCTTC. Its translation is CAISAPVAGNEQFF.